This TCR beta chain was captured in a study of PD-1 blockade in classical Hodgkin lymphoma. Study in general: The nivolumab dose that patients received was 3 mg/kg, given intravenously every 2 weeks.

From germline, CDR1 is SGHRS and CDR2 YFSETQ. The CDR3 spans 18 residues. V lost 4 bases and J lost 0; bases outside the gene matches: 10. General study results and limits: Relative to healthy donors, newly diagnosed patients reportedly had lower baseline TCR diversity, which was reported as lower still in relapsed/refractory patients. Unlike CD8+ TCR diversity, which did not rise significantly by C4D1, CD4+ TCR diversity did.

A word on this clone: As yet, its antigen is unknown.

Exposure to brentuximab vedotin varied, and each patient had relapsed following autologous stem cell transplantation. Best overall response was complete response, partial response or progressive disease in these relapsed/refractory classical Hodgkin lymphoma patients. Clones were read by immunoSEQ multiplex PCR, and TCRdb kept only the in-frame ones, dropping some. The data show 50,000 to 65,000 clones, around 90% seen once. The chain recombines TRBV5-1 with TRBJ1-6, with TRBD1 matching 7 bases. This sample comprised peripheral blood mononuclear cells (PBMCs), obtained before the second cycle of nivolumab. This clonotype was sampled from a human donor with classical Hodgkin lymphoma. Here the CDR3 reads CASSASYRDSSYNSPLHF. CDR3 sequence (DNA): TGCGCCAGCAGCGCGTCTTACAGGGACAGCTCCTATAATTCACCCCTCCACTTT.